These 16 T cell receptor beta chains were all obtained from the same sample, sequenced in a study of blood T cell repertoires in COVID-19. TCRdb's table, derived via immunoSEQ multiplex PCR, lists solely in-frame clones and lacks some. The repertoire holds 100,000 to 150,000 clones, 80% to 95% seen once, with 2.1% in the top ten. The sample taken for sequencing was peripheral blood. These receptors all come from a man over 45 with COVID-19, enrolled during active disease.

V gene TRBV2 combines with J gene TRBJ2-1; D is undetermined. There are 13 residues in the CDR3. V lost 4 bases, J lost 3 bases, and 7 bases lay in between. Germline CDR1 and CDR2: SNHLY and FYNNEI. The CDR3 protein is CASSALHYNEQFF. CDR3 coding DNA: TGTGCCAGCAGTGCATTACACTACAATGAGCAGTTCTTC.

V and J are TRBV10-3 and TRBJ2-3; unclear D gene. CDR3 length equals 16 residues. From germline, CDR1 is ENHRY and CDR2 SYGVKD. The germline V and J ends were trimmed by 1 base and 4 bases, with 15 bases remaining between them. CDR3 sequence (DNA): TGTGCCATCAGTGAGTTTGGCGGTGCGGATTCAGATACGCAGTATTTT. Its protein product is CAISEFGGADSDTQYF.

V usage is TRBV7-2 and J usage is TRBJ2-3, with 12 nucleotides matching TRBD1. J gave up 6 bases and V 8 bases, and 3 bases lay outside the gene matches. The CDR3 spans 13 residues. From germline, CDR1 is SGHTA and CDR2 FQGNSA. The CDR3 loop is CASRDRGRDTQYF. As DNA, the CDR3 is TGTGCCAGCCGGGACAGGGGGCGGGATACGCAGTATTTT.

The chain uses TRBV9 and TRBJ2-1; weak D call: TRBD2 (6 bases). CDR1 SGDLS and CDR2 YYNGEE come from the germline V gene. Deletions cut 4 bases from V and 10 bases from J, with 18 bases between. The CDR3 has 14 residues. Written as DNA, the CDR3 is TGTGCCAGCAGCCCCAGAACACCCGCGGGGGAGCAGTTCTTC. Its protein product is CASSPRTPAGEQFF.

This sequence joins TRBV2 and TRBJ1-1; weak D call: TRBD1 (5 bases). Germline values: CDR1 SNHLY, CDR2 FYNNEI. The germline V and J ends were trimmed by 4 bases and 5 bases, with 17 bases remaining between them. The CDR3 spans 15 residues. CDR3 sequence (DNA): TGTGCCAGCAGTGTATCACAGGTCACAGGTACTGAAGCTTTCTTT. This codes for CASSVSQVTGTEAFF.

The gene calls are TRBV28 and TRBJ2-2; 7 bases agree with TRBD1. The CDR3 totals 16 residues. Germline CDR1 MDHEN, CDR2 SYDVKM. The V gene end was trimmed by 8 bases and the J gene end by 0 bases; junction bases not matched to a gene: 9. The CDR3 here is CASSRLGTANTGELFF. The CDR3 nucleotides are TGTGCCAGCTCCCGGCTCGGGACAGCGAACACCGGGGAGCTGTTTTTT.

CDR3 amino acids: CASSQLIPGAEAFF. The CDR3 coding sequence is TGCGCCAGCAGCCAATTAATCCCAGGGGCTGAAGCTTTCTTT. The J gene is TRBJ1-1, the V gene TRBV4-3; tentative D call: TRBD1 (6 bases). Deletions cut 2 bases from V and 6 bases from J, with 13 bases between. The CDR3 totals 14 residues. CDR1 LGHNA and CDR2 YSLEER come from the germline V gene.

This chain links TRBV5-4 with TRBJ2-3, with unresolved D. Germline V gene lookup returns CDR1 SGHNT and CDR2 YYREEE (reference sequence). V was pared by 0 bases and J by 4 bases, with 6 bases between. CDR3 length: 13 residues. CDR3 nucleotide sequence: TGTGCCAGCAGCTTGGTGATAGCAGATACGCAGTATTTT. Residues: CASSLVIADTQYF. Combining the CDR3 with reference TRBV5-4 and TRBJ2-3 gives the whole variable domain ETGVTQSPTHLIKTRGQQVTLRCSSQSGHNTVSWYQQALGQGPQFIFQYYREEENGRGNFPPRFSGLQFPNYSSELNVNALELDDSALYLCASSLVIADTQYFGPGTRLTVL.

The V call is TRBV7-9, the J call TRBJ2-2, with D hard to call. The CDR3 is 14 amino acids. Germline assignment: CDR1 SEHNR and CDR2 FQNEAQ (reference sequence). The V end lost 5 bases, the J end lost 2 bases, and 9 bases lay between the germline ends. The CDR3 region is CASSTDTNTGELFF. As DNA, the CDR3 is TGTGCCAGCAGCACCGACACTAACACCGGGGAGCTGTTTTTT.

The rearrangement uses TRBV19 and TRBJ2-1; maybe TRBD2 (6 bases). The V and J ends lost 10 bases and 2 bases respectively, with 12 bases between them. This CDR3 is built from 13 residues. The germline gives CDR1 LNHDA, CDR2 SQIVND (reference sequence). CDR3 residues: CAISRGPYNEQFF. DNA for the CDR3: TGTGCCATTTCGCGGGGACCCTACAATGAGCAGTTCTTC. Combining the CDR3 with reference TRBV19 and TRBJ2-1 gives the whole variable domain DGGITQSPKYLFRKEGQNVTLSCEQNLNHDAMYWYRQDPGQGLRLIYYSQIVNDFQKGDIAEGYSVSREKKESFPLTVTSAQKNPTAFYLCAISRGPYNEQFFGPGTRLTVL.

CDR3 amino acids: CASTPTRDLRDNEQFF. The CDR3 DNA is TGTGCCAGCACCCCCACCCGGGACTTGAGGGACAATGAGCAGTTCTTC. The rearrangement joins TRBV3-1 (or the pseudogene TRBV3-2) to TRBJ2-1; a possible D gene is TRBD2 (6 bases). In germline, CDR1 is LGHDT, CDR2 YNNKEL (reference sequence). V gave up 7 bases and J gave up 5 bases, with 21 bases separating them. CDR3 size: 16 residues.

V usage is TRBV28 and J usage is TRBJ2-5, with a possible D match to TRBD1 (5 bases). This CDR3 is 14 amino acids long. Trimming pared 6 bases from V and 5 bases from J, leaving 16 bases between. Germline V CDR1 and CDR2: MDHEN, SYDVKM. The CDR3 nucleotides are TGTGCCAGCAGACCACCCTCTAGGGGCGAGACCCAGTACTTC. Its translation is CASRPPSRGETQYF.

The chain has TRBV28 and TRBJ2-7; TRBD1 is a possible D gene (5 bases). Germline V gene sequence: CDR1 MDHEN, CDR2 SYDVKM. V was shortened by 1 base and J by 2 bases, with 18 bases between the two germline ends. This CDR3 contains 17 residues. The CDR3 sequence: CASSLYRFGASPYEQYF. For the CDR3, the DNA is TGTGCCAGCAGTTTATACAGGTTTGGGGCCTCCCCCTACGAGCAGTACTTC.

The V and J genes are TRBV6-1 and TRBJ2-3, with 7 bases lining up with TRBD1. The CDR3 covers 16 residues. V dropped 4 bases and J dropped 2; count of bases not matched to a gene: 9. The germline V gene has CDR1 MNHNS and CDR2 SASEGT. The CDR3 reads CASSARKGAATDTQYF. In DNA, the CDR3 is TGTGCCAGCAGTGCGAGGAAGGGGGCAGCCACAGATACGCAGTATTTT.

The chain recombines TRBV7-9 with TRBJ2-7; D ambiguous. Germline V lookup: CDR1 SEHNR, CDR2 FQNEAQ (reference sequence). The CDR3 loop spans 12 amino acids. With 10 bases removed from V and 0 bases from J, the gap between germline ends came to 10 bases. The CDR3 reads CATGSSSYEQYF. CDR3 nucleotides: TGTGCCACCGGGTCGAGCTCCTACGAGCAGTACTTC.

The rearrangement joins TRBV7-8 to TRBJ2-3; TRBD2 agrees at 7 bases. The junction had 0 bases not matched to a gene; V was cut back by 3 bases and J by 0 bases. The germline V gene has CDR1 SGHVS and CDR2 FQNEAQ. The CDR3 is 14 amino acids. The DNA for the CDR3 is TGTGCCAGCAGCTTTAGCGGGAGCACAGATACGCAGTATTTT. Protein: CASSFSGSTDTQYF.